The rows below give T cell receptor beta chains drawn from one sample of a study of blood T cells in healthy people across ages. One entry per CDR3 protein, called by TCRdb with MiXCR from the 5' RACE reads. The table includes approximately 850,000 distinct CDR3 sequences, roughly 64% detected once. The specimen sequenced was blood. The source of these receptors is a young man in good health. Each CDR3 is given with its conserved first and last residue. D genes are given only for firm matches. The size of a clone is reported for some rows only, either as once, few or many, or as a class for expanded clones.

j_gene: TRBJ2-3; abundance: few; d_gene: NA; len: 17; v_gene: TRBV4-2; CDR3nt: TGTGCCAGCAGCAAATACCCCGGGAGTCGAGGCACAGATACGCAGTATTTT; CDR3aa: CASSKYPGSRGTDTQYF
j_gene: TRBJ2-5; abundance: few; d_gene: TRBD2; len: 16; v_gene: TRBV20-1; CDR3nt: TGCAGTGCTAGTCCTTTGGGGTGGGGGGGGGAAGAGACCCAGTACTTC; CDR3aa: CSASPLGWGGEETQYF
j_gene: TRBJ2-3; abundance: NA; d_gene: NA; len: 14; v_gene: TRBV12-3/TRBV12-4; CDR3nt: TGTGCCAGCAGTTTAGACGAGGCTGCAGATACGCAGTATTTT; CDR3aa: CASSLDEAADTQYF
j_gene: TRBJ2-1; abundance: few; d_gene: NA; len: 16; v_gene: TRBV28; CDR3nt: TGTGCCAGCAGTTTAGAGGCTGTGAGCTCCTACAATGAGCAGTTCTTC; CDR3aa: CASSLEAVSSYNEQFF
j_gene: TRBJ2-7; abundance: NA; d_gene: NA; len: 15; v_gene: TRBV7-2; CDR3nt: TGTGCCAGCAGCTTAGGTCGCGGGGGCATCGGCGAGCAGTACTTC; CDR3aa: CASSLGRGGIGEQYF
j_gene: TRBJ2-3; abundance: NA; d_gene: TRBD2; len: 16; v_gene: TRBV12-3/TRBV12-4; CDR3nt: TGTGCCAGCAGTCGGAGGACTAGCGAGTCCACAGATACGCAGTATTTT; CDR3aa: CASSRRTSESTDTQYF
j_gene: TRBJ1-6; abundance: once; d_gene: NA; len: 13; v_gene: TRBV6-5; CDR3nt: TGTGCCAGCAATGACCGAACAAATTCACCCCTCCACTTT; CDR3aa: CASNDRTNSPLHF
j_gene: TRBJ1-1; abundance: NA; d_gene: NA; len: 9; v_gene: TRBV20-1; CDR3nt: TGCAGTGCCTCGGGGGACGCTTTCTTT; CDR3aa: CSASGDAFF
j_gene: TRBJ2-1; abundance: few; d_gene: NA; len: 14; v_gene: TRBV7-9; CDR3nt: TGTGCCAGCAGCCAGGTTTGGGGGGAGAATGAGCAGTTCTTC; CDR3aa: CASSQVWGENEQFF
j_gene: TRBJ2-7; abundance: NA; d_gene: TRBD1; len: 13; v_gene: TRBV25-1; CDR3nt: TGTGCCAGCAGAATAACAGGGGGCCGCGAGCAGTACTTC; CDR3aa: CASRITGGREQYF
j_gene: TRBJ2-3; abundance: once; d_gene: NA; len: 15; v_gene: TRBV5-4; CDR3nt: TGTGCCAGCAGCTCTGGACCGCTATCATCAGATACGCAGTATTTT; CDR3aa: CASSSGPLSSDTQYF
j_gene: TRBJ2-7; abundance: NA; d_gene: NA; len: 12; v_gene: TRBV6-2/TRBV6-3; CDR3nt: TGTGCCAGCACCGGTCGCGCGGGCGAGCAGTACTTC; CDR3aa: CASTGRAGEQYF
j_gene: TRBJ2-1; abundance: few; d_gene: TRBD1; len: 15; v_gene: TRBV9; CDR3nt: TGTGCCAGCAGTACCGCAGGGGGTTCCTACAATGAGCAGTTCTTC; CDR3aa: CASSTAGGSYNEQFF
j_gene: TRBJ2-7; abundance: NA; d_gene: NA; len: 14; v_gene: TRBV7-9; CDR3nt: TGCGCCAGCAGCCCTGGGATTCCCCCCTACGAGCAGTACTTC; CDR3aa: CASSPGIPPYEQYF
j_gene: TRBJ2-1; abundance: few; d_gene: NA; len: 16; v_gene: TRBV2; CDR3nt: TGTGCCAGCAGTGAAGGAAGGCAGGGAGCCTACAATGAGCAGTTCTTC; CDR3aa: CASSEGRQGAYNEQFF
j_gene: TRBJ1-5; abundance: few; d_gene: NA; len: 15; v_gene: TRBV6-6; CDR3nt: TGTGCCAGCAGCCCCGGACGGAATAGCAATCAGCCCCAGCATTTT; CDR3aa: CASSPGRNSNQPQHF
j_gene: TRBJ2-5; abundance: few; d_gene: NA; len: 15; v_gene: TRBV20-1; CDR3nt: TGCAGTGCTAGAGATCCACGGGATACCGGAGAGACCCAGTACTTC; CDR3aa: CSARDPRDTGETQYF
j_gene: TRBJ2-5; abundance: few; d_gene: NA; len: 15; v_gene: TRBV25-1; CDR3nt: TGTGCCAGCAGAGAAAGGGCAGGGGAGGGGGAGACCCAGTACTTC; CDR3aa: CASRERAGEGETQYF
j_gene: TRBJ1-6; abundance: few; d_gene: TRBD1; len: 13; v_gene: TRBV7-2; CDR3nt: TGTGCCAGCGTTTTACAGGGGAATTCACCCCTCCACTTT; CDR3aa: CASVLQGNSPLHF
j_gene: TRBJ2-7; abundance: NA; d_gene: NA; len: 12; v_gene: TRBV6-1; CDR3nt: TGTGCCAGCAGTGTATCTCGGGACGAGCAGTACTTC; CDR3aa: CASSVSRDEQYF
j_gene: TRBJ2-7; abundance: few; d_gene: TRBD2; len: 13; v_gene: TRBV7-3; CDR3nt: TGTGCCAGCTTGATGGGGGGGATCTACGAGCAGTACTTC; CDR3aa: CASLMGGIYEQYF